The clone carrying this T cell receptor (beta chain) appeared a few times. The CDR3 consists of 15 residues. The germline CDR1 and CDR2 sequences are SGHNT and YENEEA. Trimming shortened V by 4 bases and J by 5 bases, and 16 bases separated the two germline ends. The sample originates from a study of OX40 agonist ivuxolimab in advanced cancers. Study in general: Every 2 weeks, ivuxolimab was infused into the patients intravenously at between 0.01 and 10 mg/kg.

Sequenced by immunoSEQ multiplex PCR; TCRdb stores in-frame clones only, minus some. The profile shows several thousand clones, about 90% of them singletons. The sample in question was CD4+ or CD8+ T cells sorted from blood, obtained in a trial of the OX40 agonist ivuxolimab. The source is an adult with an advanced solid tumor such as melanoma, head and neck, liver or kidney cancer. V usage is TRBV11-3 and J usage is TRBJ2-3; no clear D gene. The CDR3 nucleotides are TGTGCCAGCAGCTCCATTCGGTTGACCAAAGATACGCAGTATTTT. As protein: CASSSIRLTKDTQYF.